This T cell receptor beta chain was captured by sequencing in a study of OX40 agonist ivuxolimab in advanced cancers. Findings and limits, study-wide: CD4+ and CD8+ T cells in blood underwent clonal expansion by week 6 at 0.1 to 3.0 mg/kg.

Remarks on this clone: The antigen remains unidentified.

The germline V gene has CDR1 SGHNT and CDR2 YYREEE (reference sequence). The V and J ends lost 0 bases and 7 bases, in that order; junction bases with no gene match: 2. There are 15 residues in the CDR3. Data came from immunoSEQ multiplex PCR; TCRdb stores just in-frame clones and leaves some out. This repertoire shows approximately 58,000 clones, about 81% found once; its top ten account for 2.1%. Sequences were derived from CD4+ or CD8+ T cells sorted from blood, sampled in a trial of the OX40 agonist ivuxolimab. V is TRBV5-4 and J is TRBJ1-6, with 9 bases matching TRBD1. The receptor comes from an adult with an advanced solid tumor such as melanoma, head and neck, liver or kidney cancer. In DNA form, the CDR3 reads TGTGCCAGCAGCTTGGCGGGGACAGGGAATTCACCCCTCCACTTT. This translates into CASSLAGTGNSPLHF. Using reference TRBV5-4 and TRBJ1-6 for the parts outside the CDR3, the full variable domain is ETGVTQSPTHLIKTRGQQVTLRCSSQSGHNTVSWYQQALGQGPQFIFQYYREEENGRGNFPPRFSGLQFPNYSSELNVNALELDDSALYLCASSLAGTGNSPLHFGNGTRLTVT.